This T cell receptor beta chain was sequenced in a study of blood T cell repertoires in COVID-19. Whole-study context: COVID-19 samples, acute and convalescent, were from the United States, Italy and Spain. The analysed material was cDNA or gDNA that came from T cells, B-cell-depleted T cells, or PBMCs.

Original processing methods: Amplified reference gene primers provided the basis for estimating nucleated cell counts. TCRdb's table, derived via immunoSEQ multiplex PCR, lists solely in-frame clones and lacks some. D and trimming come from the DNA, and the V and J calls and clone size come from that table. Of about 90,000 clones listed, about 91% are singletons. The material sequenced was peripheral blood. The sequence was obtained from a human donor with active COVID-19. The donor label of this sample is uncertain.

CDR3 bases: TGTGCCAGCAGTTTATCGCCGGGACAGATCTCTGGAAACACCATATATTTT. Translated: CASSLSPGQISGNTIYF. The chain is built from TRBV28 and TRBJ1-3; 7 nucleotides align to TRBD1. From germline, CDR1 is MDHEN and CDR2 SYDVKM. Trimming at V came to 1 base and at J to 0 bases, leaving 6 bases not matched to a gene. The CDR3 sequence is 17 residues long.